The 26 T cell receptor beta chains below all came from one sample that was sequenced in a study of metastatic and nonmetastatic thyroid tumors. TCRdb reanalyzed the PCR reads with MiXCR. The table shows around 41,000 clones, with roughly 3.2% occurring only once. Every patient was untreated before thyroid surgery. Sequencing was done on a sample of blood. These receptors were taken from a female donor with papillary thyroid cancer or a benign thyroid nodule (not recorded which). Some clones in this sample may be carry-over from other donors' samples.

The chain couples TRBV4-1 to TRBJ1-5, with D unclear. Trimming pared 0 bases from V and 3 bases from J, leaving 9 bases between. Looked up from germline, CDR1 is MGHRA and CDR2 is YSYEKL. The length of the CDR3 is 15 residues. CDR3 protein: CASSQDGQTNQPQHF. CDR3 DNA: TGCGCCAGCAGCCAAGATGGGCAAACCAATCAGCCCCAGCATTTT.

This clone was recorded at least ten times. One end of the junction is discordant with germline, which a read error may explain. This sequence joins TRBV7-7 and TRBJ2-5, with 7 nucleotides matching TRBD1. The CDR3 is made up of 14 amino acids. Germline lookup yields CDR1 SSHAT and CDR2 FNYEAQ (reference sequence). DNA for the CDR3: TGTGCTAGCAGCCGGGACAGCGCTAAAGAGACCCAGTACTTC. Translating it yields CASSRDSAKETQYF.

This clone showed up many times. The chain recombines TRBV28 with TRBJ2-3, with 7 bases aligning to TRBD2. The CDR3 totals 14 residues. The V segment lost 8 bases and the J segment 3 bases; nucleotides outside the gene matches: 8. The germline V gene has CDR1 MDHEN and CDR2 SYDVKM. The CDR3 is CASGEGGLTDTQYF. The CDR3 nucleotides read TGTGCCAGCGGGGAGGGAGGGCTTACAGATACGCAGTATTTT.

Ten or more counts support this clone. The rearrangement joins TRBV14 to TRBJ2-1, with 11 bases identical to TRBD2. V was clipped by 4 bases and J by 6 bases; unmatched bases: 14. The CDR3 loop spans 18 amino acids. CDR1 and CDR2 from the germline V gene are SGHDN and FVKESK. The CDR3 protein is CASSLAIAGGPLSNEQFF. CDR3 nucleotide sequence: TGTGCCAGCAGCCTGGCAATAGCGGGAGGGCCTCTTAGCAATGAGCAGTTCTTC.

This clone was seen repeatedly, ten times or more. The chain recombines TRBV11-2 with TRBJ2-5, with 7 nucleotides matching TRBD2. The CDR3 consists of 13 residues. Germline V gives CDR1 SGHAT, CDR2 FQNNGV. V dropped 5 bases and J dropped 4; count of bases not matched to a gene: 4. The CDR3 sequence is CASSHPGGETQYF. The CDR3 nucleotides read TGTGCCAGCAGCCACCCGGGGGGAGAGACCCAGTACTTC.

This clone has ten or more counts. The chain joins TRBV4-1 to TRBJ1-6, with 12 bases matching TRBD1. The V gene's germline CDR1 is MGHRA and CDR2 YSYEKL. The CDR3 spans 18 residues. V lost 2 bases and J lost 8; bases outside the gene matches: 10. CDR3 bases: TGCGCCAGCAGCCAAACCCTTCAGGGACAGGGGGCCTATTCACCCCTCCACTTT. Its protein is CASSQTLQGQGAYSPLHF.

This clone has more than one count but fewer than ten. The CDR3, as DNA: TGTGCCAGTAGTATCTGCGGGAGAAGCAATGAGCAGTTCTTC. Its protein product is CASSICGRSNEQFF. The J gene is TRBJ2-1, the V gene TRBV19; 7 bases line up with TRBD2. V gave up 3 bases and J gave up 6 bases; unmatched junction bases: 5. Germline values: CDR1 LNHDA, CDR2 SQIVND (reference sequence). This CDR3 spans 14 amino acids.

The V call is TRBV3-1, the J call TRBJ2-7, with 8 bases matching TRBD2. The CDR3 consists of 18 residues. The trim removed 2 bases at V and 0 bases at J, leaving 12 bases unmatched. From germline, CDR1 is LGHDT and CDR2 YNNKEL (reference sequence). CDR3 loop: CASSQQASGRPLSYEQYF. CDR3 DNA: TGTGCCAGCAGCCAACAGGCTAGCGGGCGACCCCTCTCCTACGAGCAGTACTTC.

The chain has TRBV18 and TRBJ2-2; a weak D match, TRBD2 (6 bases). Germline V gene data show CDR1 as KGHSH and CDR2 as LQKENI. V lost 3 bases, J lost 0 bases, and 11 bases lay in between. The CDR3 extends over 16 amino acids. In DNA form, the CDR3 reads TGTGCCAGCTCACCTGCTGGCGGGACGAACACCGGGGAGCTGTTTTTT. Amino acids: CASSPAGGTNTGELFF.

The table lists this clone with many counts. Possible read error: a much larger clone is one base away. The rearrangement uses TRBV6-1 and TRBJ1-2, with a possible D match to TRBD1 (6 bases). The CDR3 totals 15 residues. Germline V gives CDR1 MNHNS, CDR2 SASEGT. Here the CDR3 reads CASTMTTGTAYGYAF. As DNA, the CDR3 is TGTGCCAGCACCATGACGACAGGAACCGCTTATGGCTACGCCTTC.

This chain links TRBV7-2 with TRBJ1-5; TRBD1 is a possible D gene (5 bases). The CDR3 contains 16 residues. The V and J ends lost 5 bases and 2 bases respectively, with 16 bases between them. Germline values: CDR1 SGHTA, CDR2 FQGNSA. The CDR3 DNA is TGTGCCAGCAGCCGCCAGCAGGGAGGGGGCAATCAGCCCCAGCATTTT. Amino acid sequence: CASSRQQGGGNQPQHF.

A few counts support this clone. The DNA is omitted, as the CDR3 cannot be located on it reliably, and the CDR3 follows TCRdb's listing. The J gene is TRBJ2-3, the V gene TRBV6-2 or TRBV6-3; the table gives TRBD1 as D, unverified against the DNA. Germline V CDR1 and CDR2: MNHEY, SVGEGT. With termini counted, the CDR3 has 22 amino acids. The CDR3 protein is CASSYSGSDEQFFGPGTDTQYF.

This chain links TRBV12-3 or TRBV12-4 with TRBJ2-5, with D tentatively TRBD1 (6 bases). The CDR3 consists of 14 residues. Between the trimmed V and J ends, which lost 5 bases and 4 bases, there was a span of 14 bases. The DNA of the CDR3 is TGTGCCAGCAGTCCCCAGACAGGCAGAGAGACCCAGTACTTC. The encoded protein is CASSPQTGRETQYF.

The chain's CDR3 is CASSVTGGGTEAFF. CDR3 bases: TGTGCCAGCAGCGTGACAGGGGGCGGCACTGAAGCTTTCTTT. This chain links TRBV7-9 with TRBJ1-1; 10 bases are a match to TRBD1. After removal of 5 bases from V and 4 bases from J, the junction contained 4 bases not matched to a gene. The CDR3 is 14 amino acids. Germline V gene sequence: CDR1 SEHNR, CDR2 FQNEAQ (reference sequence).

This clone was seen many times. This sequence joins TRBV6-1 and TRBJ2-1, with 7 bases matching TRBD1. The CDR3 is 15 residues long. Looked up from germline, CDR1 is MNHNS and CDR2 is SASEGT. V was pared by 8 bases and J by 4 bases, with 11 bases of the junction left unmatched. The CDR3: CASQTGDSRYNEQFF. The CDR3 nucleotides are TGTGCCAGCCAGACCGGGGACAGTCGGTACAATGAGCAGTTCTTC.

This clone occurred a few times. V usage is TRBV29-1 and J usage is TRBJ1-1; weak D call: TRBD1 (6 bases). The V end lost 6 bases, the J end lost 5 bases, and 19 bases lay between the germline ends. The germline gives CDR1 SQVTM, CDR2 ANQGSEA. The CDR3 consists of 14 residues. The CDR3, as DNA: TGCAGCGTCCTTCGGGGGGGCGCGGGAACTGAAGCTTTCTTT. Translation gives CSVLRGGAGTEAFF.

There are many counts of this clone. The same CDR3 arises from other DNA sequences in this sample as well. In nucleotides, the CDR3 is TGTGCCTGGAGTGCCCGGGGGATTGGCTACACCTTC. The encoded protein is CAWSARGIGYTF. The J gene is TRBJ1-2, the V gene TRBV30, with a possible D match to TRBD1 (5 bases). Germline V CDR1 and CDR2: GTSNPN, SVGIG (reference sequence). The V and J ends lost 1 base and 7 bases respectively, with 10 bases between them. This CDR3 region has 12 residues.

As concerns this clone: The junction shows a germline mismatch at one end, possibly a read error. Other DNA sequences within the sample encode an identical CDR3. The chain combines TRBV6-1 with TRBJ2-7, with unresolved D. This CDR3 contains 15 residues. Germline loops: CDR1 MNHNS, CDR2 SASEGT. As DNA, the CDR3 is TGCGCCAGCAGTGAAGTTCCGACTCGTCTGTACGAGCAGTACTTC. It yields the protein CASSEVPTRLYEQYF.

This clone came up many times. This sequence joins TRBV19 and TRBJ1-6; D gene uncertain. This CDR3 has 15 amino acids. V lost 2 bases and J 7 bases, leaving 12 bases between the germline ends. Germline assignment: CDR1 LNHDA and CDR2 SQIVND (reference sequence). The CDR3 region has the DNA TGTGCCAGTAGTATAAAGAACCAAGGGAATTCACCCCTCCACTTT. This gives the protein CASSIKNQGNSPLHF.

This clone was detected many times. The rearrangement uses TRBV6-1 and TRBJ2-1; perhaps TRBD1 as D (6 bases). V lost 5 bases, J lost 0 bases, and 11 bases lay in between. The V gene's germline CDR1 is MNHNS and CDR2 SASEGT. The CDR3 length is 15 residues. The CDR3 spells CASSTQGRSYNEQFF. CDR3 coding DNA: TGTGCCAGCAGTACCCAGGGGCGCTCCTACAATGAGCAGTTCTTC.

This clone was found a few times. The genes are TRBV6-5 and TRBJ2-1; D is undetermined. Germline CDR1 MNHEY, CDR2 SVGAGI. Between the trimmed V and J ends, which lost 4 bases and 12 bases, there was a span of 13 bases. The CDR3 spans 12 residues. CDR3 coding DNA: TGTGCCAGCAGTTCCCATCCCACGGTGCAGTTCTTC. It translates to CASSSHPTVQFF.

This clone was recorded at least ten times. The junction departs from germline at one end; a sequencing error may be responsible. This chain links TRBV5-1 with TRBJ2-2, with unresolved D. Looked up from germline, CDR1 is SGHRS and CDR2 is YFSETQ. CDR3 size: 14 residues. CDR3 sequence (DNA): TGCGCCAACAGCTTGGCGCCAAACACCGGGGAGCTGTTTTTT. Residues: CANSLAPNTGELFF. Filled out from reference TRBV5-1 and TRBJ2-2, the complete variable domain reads KAGVTQTPRYLIKTRGQQVTLSCSPISGHRSVSWYQQTPGQGLQFLFEYFSETQRNKGNFPGRFSGRQFSNSRSEMNVSTLELGDSALYLCANSLAPNTGELFFGEGSRLTVL.

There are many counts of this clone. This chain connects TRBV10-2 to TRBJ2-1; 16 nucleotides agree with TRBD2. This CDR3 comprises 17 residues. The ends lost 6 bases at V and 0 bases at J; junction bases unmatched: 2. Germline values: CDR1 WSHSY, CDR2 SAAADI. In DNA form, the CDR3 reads TGCGCCAGCAGGGGACTAGCGGGAGGGAGCTCCTACAATGAGCAGTTCTTC. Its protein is CASRGLAGGSSYNEQFF.

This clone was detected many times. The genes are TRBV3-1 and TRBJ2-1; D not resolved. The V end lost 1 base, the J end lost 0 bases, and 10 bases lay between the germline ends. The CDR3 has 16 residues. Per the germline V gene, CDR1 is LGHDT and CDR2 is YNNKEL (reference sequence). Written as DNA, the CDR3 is TGTGCCAGCAGCCAAGGATTAACCACCTCCTACAATGAGCAGTTCTTC. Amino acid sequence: CASSQGLTTSYNEQFF.

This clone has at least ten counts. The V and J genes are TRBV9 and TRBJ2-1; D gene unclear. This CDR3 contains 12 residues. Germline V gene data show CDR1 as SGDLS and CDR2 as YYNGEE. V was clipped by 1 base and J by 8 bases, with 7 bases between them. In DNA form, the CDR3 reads TGTGCCAGCAGCGTACTGGGCGATGAGCAGTTCTTC. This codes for CASSVLGDEQFF.

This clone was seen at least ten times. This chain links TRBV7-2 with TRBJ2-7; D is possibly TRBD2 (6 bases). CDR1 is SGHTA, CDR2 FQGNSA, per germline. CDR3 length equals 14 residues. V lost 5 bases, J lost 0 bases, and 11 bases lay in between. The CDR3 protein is CASSMDGSSYEQYF. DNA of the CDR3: TGTGCCAGCAGCATGGACGGGAGCTCCTACGAGCAGTACTTC.